This TCR beta chain comes out of a study of T cell clonality in common variable immunodeficiency. Study outcomes and limitations: TCRbeta clonality was increased in CVID versus healthy controls.

On this clone: Its target is not known. The read ends 3 residues early relative to the CDR3; the germline J gene fills the gap.

Profiling relied on immunoSEQ multiplex PCR, and the TCRdb table lists in-frame clones only, not all of them. Listed for the sample are some 52,000 clones, none seen a single time. With 4 bases removed from V and 3 bases from J, the gap between germline ends came to 15 bases. CDR3 length equals 16 residues. The germline V gene has CDR1 LNHDA and CDR2 SQIVND (reference sequence). The V and J genes are TRBV19 and TRBJ1-4; D uncertain. The sequence derives from a person aged 18-70 years in good health. Sequencing was carried out using peripheral blood mononuclear cells. The CDR3 reads CASSSSVLRANEKLFF. CDR3 bases read: TGTGCCAGTAGTAGCTCGGTATTGAGAGCTAATGAAAAA.